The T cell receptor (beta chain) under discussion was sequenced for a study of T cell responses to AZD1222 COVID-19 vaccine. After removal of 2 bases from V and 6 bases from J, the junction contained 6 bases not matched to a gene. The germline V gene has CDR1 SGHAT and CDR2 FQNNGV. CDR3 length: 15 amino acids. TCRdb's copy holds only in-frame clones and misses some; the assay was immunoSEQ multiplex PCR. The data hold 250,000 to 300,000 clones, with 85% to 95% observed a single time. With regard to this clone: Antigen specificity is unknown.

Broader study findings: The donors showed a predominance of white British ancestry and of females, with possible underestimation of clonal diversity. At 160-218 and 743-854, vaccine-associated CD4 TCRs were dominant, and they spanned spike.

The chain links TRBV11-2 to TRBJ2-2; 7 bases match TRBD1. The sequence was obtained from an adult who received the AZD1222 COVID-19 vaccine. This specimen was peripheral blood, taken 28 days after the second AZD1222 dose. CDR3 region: CASSLRATGAGELFF. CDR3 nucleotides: TGTGCCAGCAGCTTAAGGGCTACAGGGGCCGGGGAGCTGTTTTTT.